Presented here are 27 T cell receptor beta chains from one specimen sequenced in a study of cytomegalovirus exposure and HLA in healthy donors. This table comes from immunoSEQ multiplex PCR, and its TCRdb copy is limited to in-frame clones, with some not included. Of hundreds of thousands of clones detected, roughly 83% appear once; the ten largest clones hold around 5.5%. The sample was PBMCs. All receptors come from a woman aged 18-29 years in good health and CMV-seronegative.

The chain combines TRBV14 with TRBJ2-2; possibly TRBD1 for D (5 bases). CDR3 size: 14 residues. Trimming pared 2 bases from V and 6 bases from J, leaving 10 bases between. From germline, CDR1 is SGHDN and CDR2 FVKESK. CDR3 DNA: TGTGCCAGCAGCCAAATGCTAGGGGCCGGGGAGCTGTTTTTT. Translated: CASSQMLGAGELFF.

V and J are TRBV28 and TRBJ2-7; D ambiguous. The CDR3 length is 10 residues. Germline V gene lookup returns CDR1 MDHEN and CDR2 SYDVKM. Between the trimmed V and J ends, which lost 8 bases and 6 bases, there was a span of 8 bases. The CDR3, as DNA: TGTGCCAGCGGGTGGGGCGAGCAGTACTTC. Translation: CASGWGEQYF.

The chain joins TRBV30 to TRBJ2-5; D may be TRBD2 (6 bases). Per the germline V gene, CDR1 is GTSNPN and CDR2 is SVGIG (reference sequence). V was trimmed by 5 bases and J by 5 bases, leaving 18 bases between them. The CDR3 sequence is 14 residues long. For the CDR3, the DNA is TGTGCCTGGTCCGCGGGACGCCCTGGGGAGACCCAGTACTTC. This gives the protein CAWSAGRPGETQYF. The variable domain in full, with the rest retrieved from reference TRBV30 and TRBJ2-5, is SQTIHQWPATLVQPVGSPLSLECTVEGTSNPNLYWYRQAAGRGLQLLFYSVGIGQISSEVPQNLSASRPQDRQFILSSKKLLLSDSGFYLCAWSAGRPGETQYFGPGTRLLVL.

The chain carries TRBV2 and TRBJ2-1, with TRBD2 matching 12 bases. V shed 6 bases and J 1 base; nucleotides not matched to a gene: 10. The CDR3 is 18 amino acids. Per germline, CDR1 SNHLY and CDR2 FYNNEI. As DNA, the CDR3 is TGTGCCAGCAGGGCAACGGGACTAGCGGGCCGATCCTACAATGAGCAGTTCTTC. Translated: CASRATGLAGRSYNEQFF. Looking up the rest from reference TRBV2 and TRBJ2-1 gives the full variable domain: EPEVTQTPSHQVTQMGQEVILRCVPISNHLYFYWYRQILGQKVEFLVSFYNNEISEKSEIFDDQFSVERPDGSNFTLKIRSTKLEDSAMYFCASRATGLAGRSYNEQFFGPGTRLTVL.

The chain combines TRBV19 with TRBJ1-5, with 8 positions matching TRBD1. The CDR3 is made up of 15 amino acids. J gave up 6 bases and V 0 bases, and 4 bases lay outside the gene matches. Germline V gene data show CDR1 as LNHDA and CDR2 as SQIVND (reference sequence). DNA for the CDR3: TGTGCCAGTAGTATAGAGGGACAGGTAATTCAGCCCCAGCATTTT. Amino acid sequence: CASSIEGQVIQPQHF.

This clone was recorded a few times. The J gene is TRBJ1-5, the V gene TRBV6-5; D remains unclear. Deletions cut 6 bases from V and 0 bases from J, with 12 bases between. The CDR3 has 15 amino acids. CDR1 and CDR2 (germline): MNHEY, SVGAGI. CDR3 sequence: CASSRTFPSNQPQHF. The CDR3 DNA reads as TGTGCCAGCAGCCGCACATTTCCTAGCAATCAGCCCCAGCATTTT.

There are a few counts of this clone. The CDR3 here is CASSLDGQPQHF. The CDR3, as DNA: TGCGCCAGCAGCTTGGATGGTCAGCCCCAGCATTTT. The chain combines TRBV5-1 with TRBJ1-5, with unresolved D. Trimming stripped 0 bases from V and 6 bases from J, with 4 bases between. This CDR3 contains 12 residues. Germline V gene data show CDR1 as SGHRS and CDR2 as YFSETQ.

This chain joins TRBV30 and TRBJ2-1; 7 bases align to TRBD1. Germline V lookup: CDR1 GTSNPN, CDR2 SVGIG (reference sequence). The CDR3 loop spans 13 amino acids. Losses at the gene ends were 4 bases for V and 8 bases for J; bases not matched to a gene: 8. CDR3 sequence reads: CAWNSQGEYEQFF. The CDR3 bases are TGTGCCTGGAATAGCCAGGGGGAGTATGAGCAGTTCTTC.

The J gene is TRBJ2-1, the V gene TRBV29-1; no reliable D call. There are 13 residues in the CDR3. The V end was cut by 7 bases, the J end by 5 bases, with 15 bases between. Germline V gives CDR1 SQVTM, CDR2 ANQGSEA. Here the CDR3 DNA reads TGCAGCGCCCCCAAACAGAGGAACAATGAGCAGTTCTTC. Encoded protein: CSAPKQRNNEQFF.

The CDR3 sequence: CASSTGLAGNEQFF. Here the CDR3 DNA reads TGTGCCAGCAGCACGGGACTAGCGGGCAATGAGCAGTTCTTC. V usage is TRBV5-6 and J usage is TRBJ2-1; 12 nucleotides match TRBD2. The germline gives CDR1 SGHDT, CDR2 YYEEEE. V shed 4 bases, J shed 6 bases, and the junction held 2 bases outside the gene matches. CDR3 length: 14 residues. The full variable domain, in which reference TRBV5-6 and TRBJ2-1 provide the parts outside the CDR3, is DAGVTQSPTHLIKTRGQQVTLRCSPKSGHDTVSWYQQALGQGPQFIFQYYEEEERQRGNFPDRFSGHQFPNYSSELNVNALLLGDSALYLCASSTGLAGNEQFFGPGTRLTVL.

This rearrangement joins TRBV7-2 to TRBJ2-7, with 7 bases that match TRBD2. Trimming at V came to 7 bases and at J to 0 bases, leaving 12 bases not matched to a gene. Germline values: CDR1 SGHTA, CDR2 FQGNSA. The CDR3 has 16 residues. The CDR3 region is CASNMRLAVNSYEQYF. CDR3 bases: TGTGCCAGCAATATGCGGCTAGCGGTCAACTCCTACGAGCAGTACTTC.

The CDR3 nucleotides read TGTGCCAGCAGTGCAGTCCGGACAGGGGGCGAGGGGACTGAAGCTTTCTTT. This sequence encodes CASSAVRTGGEGTEAFF. This sequence joins TRBV25-1 and TRBJ1-1; 11 bases are a match to TRBD1. Trimming cost V 4 bases and J 5 bases; bases outside gene matches: 12. Germline loops: CDR1 MGHDK, CDR2 SYGVNS. There are 17 residues in the CDR3.

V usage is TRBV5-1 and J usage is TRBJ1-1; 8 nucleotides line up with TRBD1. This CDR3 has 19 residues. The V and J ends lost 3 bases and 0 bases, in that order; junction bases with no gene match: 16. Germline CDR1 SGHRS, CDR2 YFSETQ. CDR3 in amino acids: CASSSRGQEVWGMNTEAFF. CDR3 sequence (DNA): TGCGCCAGCAGCTCCCGGGGACAGGAGGTATGGGGTATGAACACTGAAGCTTTCTTT. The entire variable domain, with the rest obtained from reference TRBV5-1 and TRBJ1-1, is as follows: KAGVTQTPRYLIKTRGQQVTLSCSPISGHRSVSWYQQTPGQGLQFLFEYFSETQRNKGNFPGRFSGRQFSNSRSEMNVSTLELGDSALYLCASSSRGQEVWGMNTEAFFGQGTRLTVV.

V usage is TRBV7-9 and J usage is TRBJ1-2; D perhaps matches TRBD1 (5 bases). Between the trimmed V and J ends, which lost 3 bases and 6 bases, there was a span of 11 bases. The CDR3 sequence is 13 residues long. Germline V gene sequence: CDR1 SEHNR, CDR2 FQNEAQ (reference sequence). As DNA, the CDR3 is TGTGCCAGCAGCTTGGAGCAGGGCCATGGCTACACCTTC. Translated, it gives CASSLEQGHGYTF. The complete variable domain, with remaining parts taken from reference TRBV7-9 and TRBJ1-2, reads DTGVSQNPRHKITKRGQNVTFRCDPISEHNRLYWYRQTLGQGPEFLTYFQNEAQLEKSRLLSDRFSAERPKGSFSTLEIQRTEQGDSAMYLCASSLEQGHGYTFGSGTRLTVV.

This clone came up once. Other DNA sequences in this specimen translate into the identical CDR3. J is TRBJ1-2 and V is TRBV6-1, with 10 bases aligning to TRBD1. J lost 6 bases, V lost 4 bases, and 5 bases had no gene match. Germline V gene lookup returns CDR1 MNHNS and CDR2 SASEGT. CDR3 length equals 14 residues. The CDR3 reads CASSGDRGRDGYTF. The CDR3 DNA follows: TGTGCCAGCAGTGGGGACAGGGGTCGGGATGGCTACACCTTC.

Written as DNA, the CDR3 is TGCGCCAGCAGTGAGGGGACTAGCGGGGGAACAGATACGCAGTATTTT. Its protein product is CASSEGTSGGTDTQYF. This chain joins TRBV10-1 and TRBJ2-3; 14 bases fit TRBD2. The CDR3 runs to 16 residues. J lost 3 bases, V lost 2 bases, and 1 base had no gene match. In germline, CDR1 is WNHNN, CDR2 SYGVQD (reference sequence).

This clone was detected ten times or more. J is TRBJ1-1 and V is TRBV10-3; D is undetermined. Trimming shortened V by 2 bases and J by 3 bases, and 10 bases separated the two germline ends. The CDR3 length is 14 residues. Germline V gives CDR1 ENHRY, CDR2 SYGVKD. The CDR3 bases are TGTGCCATCAGTGAGAACCCTGAGGACACTGAAGCTTTCTTT. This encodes CAISENPEDTEAFF.

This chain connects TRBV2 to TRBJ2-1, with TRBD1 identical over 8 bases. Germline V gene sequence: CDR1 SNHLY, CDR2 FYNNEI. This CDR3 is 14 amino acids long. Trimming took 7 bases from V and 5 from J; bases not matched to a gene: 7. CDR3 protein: CASIMDRADNEQFF. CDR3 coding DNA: TGTGCCAGCATTATGGACAGGGCTGACAATGAGCAGTTCTTC.

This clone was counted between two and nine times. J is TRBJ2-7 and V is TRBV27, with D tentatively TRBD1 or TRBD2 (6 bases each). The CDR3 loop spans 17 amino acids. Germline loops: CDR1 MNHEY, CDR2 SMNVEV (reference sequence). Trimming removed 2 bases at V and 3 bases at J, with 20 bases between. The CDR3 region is CASSLGNRADYLYEQYF. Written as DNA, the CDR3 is TGTGCCAGCAGTTTAGGGAACAGGGCGGACTATCTCTACGAGCAGTACTTC.

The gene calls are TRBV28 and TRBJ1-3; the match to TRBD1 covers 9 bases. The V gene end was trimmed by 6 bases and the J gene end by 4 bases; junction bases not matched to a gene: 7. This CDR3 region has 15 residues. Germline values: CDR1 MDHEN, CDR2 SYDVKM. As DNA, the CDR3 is TGTGCCAGCAGAACTGGACAGGGGTCAGGAAACACCATATATTTT. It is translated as CASRTGQGSGNTIYF. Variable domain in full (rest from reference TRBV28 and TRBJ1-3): DVKVTQSSRYLVKRTGEKVFLECVQDMDHENMFWYRQDPGLGLRLIYFSYDVKMKEKGDIPEGYSVSREKKERFSLILESASTNQTSMYLCASRTGQGSGNTIYFGEGSWLTVV.

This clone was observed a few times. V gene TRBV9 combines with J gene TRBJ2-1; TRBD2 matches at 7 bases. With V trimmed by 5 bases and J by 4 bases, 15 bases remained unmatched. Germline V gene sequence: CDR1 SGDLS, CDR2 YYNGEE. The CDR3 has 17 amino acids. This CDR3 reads CASSYDPTGGLYNEQFF. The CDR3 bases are TGTGCCAGCAGTTACGATCCGACGGGGGGACTATACAATGAGCAGTTCTTC.

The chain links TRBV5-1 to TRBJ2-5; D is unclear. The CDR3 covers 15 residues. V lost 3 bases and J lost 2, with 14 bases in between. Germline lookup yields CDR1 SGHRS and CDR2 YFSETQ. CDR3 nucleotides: TGCGCCAGCAGCTCTGCTAAGGGTGCGCAAGAGACCCAGTACTTC. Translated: CASSSAKGAQETQYF. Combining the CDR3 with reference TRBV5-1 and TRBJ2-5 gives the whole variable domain KAGVTQTPRYLIKTRGQQVTLSCSPISGHRSVSWYQQTPGQGLQFLFEYFSETQRNKGNFPGRFSGRQFSNSRSEMNVSTLELGDSALYLCASSSAKGAQETQYFGPGTRLLVL.

The CDR3 sequence: CASQDRGRSNQPQHF. In DNA, the CDR3 is TGTGCCAGCCAAGACAGGGGTCGTAGCAATCAGCCCCAGCATTTT. The V call is TRBV6-6, the J call TRBJ1-5; 8 bases are shared with TRBD1. The CDR3 contains 15 residues. Trimming took 8 bases from V and 0 from J; bases not matched to a gene: 6. Germline CDR1 and CDR2: MNHNY and SVGAGI (reference sequence).

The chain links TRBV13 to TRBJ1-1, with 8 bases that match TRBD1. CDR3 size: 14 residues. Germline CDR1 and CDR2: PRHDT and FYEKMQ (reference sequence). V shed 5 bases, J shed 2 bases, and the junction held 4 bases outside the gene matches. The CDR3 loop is CASSPGGRNTEAFF. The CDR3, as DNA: TGTGCCAGCAGCCCAGGGGGCCGAAACACTGAAGCTTTCTTT.

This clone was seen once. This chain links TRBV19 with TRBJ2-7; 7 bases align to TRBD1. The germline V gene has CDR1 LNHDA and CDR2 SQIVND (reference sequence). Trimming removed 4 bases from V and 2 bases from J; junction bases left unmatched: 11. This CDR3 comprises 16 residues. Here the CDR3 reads CASSTDREQGTYEQYF. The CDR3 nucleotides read TGTGCCAGTAGTACGGACCGCGAACAGGGGACCTACGAGCAGTACTTC.

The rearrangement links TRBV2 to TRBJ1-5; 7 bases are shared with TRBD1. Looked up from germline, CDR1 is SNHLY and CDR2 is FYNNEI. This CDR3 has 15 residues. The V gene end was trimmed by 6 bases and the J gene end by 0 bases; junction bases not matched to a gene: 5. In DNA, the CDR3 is TGTGCCAGCAGCGGGACAGCCTATAGCAATCAGCCCCAGCATTTT. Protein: CASSGTAYSNQPQHF.

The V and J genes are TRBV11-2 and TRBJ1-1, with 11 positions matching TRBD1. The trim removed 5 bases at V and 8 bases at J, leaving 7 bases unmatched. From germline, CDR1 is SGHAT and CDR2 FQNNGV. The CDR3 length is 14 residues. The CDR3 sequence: CASSDWDRGTEAFF. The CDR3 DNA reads TGTGCCAGCAGCGACTGGGACAGGGGGACCGAAGCTTTCTTT.